Following are 10 T cell receptor beta chains from one sample sequenced in a study of PD-1 blockade in classical Hodgkin lymphoma. Profiling relied on immunoSEQ multiplex PCR, and the TCRdb table lists in-frame clones only, not all of them. The sample yields roughly 19,000 clones, roughly 80% seen once. Every patient had relapsed following autologous stem cell transplantation, and cohorts differed in brentuximab vedotin exposure. Sequences were derived from peripheral blood mononuclear cells (PBMCs), sampled at baseline. These receptor sequences come from a human donor with classical Hodgkin lymphoma.

The V and J genes are TRBV2 and TRBJ2-5; D may correspond to TRBD1 or TRBD2 (5 bases each). The CDR3 is made up of 14 amino acids. Germline CDR1 is SNHLY and CDR2 is FYNNEI. Deletions cut 2 bases from V and 4 bases from J, with 11 bases between. The CDR3 DNA reads as TGTGCCAGCAGTGAATTCCTGGGGGTAGAGACCCAGTACTTC. The encoded protein is CASSEFLGVETQYF. The whole variable domain, filled in from reference TRBV2 and TRBJ2-5, reads EPEVTQTPSHQVTQMGQEVILRCVPISNHLYFYWYRQILGQKVEFLVSFYNNEISEKSEIFDDQFSVERPDGSNFTLKIRSTKLEDSAMYFCASSEFLGVETQYFGPGTRLLVL.

The rearrangement links TRBV28 to TRBJ2-3; TRBD2 agrees at 7 bases. Per the germline V gene, CDR1 is MDHEN and CDR2 is SYDVKM. CDR3 size: 16 residues. Trimming took 3 bases from V and 4 from J; bases not matched to a gene: 10. CDR3 coding DNA: TGTGCCAGCAGTTTCATGACTAGCTTTGGCGCAGATACGCAGTATTTT. This gives the protein CASSFMTSFGADTQYF.

The V call is TRBV4-3, the J call TRBJ1-1; 8 nucleotides match TRBD1. The CDR3 runs 15 residues. CDR1 is LGHNA and CDR2 is YSLEER in the germline V gene. V lost 3 bases, J lost 2 bases, and 5 bases stayed unmatched. The CDR3 here is CASSHVGQANTEAFF. DNA of the CDR3: TGCGCCAGCAGCCACGTGGGACAGGCTAACACTGAAGCTTTCTTT.

The J gene is TRBJ2-1, the V gene TRBV28; D not resolved. From germline, CDR1 is MDHEN and CDR2 SYDVKM. Trimming left V 4 bases short and J 5 bases short, with 15 bases between. The CDR3 spans 15 residues. CDR3 sequence (DNA): TGTGCCAGCAGTTCCCGACTCCATTCAAACAATGAGCAGTTCTTC. Translation gives CASSSRLHSNNEQFF.

The table lists this clone with a count of one. CDR3 DNA sequence: TGTGCCAGCAGCGATAGACGGGACAGGGGGACACCCCTCCACTTT. Its protein is CASSDRRDRGTPLHF. The chain links TRBV6-5 to TRBJ1-6; 11 nucleotides line up with TRBD1. The CDR3 is made up of 15 amino acids. V lost 6 bases to trimming and J lost 11 bases; unmatched junction nucleotides: 9. Germline V gives CDR1 MNHEY, CDR2 SVGAGI.

The rearrangement joins TRBV10-3 to TRBJ2-1; D might be TRBD1 or TRBD2, each matching 5 bases. Germline CDR1 reads ENHRY; CDR2 reads SYGVKD. V lost 3 bases to trimming and J lost 3 bases, with 12 bases between them. This CDR3 contains 15 residues. The CDR3 sequence: CAISDRDRIYNEQFF. CDR3 DNA: TGTGCCATCAGTGATCGGGACCGTATCTACAATGAGCAGTTCTTC.

This sequence joins TRBV6-5 and TRBJ2-5; D is uncertain. This CDR3 spans 12 amino acids. V lost 6 bases to trimming and J lost 5 bases, with 10 bases between them. CDR1 and CDR2 (germline): MNHEY, SVGAGI. DNA for the CDR3: TGTGCCAGCAGCCAACGAATTGAGACCCAGTACTTC. Amino acid sequence: CASSQRIETQYF.

The chain has TRBV5-6 and TRBJ2-3, with D possibly TRBD2 on 6 matching bases. Trimming pared 7 bases from V and 2 bases from J, leaving 11 bases between. This CDR3 has 13 residues. Germline V gene data show CDR1 as SGHDT and CDR2 as YYEEEE. CDR3 region: CASLDYLTDTQYF. In DNA form, the CDR3 reads TGTGCCAGCCTGGACTACCTCACAGATACGCAGTATTTT.

This clone has only one observation. J is TRBJ2-7 and V is TRBV11-2; 9 positions agree with TRBD1. CDR1 and CDR2 (germline): SGHAT, FQNNGV. The V and J ends lost 5 bases and 3 bases, in that order; junction bases with no gene match: 5. This CDR3 has 14 amino acids. CDR3 sequence: CASSTQTGGYEQYF. The CDR3 nucleotides are TGTGCCAGCAGCACCCAGACAGGGGGCTACGAGCAGTACTTC.

The rearrangement joins TRBV4-3 to TRBJ1-1, with unresolved D. This CDR3 has 13 residues. V lost 0 bases to trimming and J lost 5 bases, with 7 bases between them. Germline values: CDR1 LGHNA, CDR2 YSLEER. CDR3: CASSQDRETEAFF. The CDR3 region has the DNA TGCGCCAGCAGCCAAGATCGCGAGACTGAAGCTTTCTTT.